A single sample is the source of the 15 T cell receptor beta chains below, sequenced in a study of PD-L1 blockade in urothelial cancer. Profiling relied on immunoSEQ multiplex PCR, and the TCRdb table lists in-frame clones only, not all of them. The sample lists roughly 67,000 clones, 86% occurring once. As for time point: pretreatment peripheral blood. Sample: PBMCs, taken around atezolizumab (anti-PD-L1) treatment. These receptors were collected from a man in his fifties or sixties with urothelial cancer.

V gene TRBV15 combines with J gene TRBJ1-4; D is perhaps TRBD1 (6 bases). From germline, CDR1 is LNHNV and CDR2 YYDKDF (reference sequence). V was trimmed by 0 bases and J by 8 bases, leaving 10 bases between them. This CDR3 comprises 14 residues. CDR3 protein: CATSREAGDEKLFF. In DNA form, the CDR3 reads TGTGCCACCAGCAGAGAGGCAGGGGACGAAAAACTGTTTTTT.

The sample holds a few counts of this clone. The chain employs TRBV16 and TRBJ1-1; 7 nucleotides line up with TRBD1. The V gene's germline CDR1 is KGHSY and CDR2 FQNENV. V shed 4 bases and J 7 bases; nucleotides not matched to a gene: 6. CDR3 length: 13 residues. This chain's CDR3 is CASSRDRAGEAFF. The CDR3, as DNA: TGTGCCAGCAGCCGAGACAGGGCCGGTGAAGCTTTCTTT.

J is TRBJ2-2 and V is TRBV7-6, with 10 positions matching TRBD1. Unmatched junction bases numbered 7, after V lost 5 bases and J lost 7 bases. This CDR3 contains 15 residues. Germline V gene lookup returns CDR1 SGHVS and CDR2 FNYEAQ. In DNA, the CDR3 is TGTGCCAGCAGCCCCACCGGGACAGGGGACGGGGAGCTGTTTTTT. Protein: CASSPTGTGDGELFF.

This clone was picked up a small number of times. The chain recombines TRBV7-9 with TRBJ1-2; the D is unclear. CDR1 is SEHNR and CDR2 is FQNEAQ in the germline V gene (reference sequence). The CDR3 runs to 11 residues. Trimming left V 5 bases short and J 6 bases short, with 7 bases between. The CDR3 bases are TGTGCCAGCAGCCCCTCCCATGGCTACACCTTC. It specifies CASSPSHGYTF.

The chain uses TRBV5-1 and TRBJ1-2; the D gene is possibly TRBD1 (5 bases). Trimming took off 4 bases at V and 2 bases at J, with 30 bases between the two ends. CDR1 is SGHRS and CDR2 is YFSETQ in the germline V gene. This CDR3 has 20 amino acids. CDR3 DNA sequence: TGCGCCAGCAGCCCCACCTTGGAGGGACTGGTCCCCGCACCAAACTATGGCTACACCTTC. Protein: CASSPTLEGLVPAPNYGYTF.

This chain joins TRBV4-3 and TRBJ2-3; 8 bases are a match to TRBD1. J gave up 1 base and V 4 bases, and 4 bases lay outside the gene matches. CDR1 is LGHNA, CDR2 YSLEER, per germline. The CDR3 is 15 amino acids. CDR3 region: CASSPMTGGTDTQYF. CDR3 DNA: TGCGCCAGCAGCCCCATGACAGGGGGCACAGATACGCAGTATTTT.

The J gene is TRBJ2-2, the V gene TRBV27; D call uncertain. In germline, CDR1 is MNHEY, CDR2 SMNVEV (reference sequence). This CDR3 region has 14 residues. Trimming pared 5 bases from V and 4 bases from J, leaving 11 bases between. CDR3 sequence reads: CASSIQVSTGELFF. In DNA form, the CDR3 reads TGTGCCAGCAGTATCCAGGTTAGCACCGGGGAGCTGTTTTTT.

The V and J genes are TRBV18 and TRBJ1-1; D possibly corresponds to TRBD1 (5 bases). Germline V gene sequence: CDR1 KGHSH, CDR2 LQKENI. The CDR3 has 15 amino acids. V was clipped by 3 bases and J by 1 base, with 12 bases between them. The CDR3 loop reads CASSPGQLENTEAFF. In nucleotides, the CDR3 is TGTGCCAGCTCACCGGGGCAGCTAGAGAACACTGAAGCTTTCTTT.

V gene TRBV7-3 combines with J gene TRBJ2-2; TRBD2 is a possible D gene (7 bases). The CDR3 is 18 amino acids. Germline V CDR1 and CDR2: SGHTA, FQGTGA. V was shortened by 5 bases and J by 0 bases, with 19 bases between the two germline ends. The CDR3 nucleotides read TGTGCCAGCAGCCTCGTAGCAACGGGGGGCCCGAACACCGGGGAGCTGTTTTTT. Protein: CASSLVATGGPNTGELFF. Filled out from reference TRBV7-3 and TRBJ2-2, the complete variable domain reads GAGVSQTPSNKVTEKGKYVELRCDPISGHTALYWYRQSLGQGPEFLIYFQGTGAADDSGLPNDRFFAVRPEGSVSTLKIQRTERGDSAVYLCASSLVATGGPNTGELFFGEGSRLTVL.

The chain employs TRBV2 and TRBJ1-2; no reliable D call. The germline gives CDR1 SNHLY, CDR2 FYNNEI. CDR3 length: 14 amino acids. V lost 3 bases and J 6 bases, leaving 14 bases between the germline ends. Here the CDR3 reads CASSERDLQNGYTF. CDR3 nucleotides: TGTGCCAGCAGTGAGAGAGACTTGCAGAATGGCTACACCTTC.

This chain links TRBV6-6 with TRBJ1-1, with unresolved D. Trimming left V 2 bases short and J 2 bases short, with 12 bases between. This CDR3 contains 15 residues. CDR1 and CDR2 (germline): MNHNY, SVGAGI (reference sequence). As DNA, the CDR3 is TGTGCCAGCAGTTACCCGCAAAACATAAACACTGAAGCTTTCTTT. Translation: CASSYPQNINTEAFF.

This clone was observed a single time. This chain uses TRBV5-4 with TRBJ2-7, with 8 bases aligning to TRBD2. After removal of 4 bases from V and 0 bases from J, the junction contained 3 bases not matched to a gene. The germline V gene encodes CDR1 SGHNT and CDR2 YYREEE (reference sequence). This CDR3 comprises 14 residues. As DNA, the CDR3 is TGTGCCAGCAGCCGCGGGGGGAGCTCCTACGAGCAGTACTTC. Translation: CASSRGGSSYEQYF.

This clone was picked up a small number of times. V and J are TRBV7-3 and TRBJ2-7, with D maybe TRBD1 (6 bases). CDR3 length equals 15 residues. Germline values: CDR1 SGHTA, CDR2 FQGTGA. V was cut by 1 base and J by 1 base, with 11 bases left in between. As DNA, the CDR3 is TGTGCCAGCAGCTTAAACGGAGGACAGTCCTACGAGCAGTACTTC. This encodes CASSLNGGQSYEQYF.

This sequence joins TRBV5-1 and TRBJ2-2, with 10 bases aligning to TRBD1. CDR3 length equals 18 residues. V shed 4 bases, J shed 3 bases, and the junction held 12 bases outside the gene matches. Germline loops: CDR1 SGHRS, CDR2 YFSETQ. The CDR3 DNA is TGCGCCAGCAGCACTAGACAGGGGGCTCTTCGAGACACCGGGGAGCTGTTTTTT. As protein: CASSTRQGALRDTGELFF.

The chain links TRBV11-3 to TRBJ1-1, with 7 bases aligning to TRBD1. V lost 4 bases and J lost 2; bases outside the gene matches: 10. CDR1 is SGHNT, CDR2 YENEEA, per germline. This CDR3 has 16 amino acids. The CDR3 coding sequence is TGTGCCAGCAGCTCGAATCTCGGGACAGAAAACACTGAAGCTTTCTTT. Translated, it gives CASSSNLGTENTEAFF.